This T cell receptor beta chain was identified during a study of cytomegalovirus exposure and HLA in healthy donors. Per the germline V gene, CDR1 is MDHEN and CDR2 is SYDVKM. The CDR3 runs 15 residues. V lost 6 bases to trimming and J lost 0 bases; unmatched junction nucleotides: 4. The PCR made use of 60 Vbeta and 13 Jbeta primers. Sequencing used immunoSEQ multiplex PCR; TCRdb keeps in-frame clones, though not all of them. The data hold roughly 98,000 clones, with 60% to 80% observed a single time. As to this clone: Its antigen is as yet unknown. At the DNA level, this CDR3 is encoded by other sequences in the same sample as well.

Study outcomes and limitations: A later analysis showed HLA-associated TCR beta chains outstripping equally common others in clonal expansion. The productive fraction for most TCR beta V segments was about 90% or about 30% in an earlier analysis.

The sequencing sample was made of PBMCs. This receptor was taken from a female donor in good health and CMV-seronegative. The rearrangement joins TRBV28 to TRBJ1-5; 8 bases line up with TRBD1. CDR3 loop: CASRRTGFSNQPQHF. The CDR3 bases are TGTGCCAGCAGGCGGACAGGGTTTAGCAATCAGCCCCAGCATTTT.